The next 17 T cell receptor beta chains were all read from a single sample in a study of CD8 T cells in ankylosing spondylitis. A single record per CDR3 protein comes from TCRdb applying MiXCR to the 5' RACE reads. The data hold roughly 220,000 distinct CDR3 sequences, with 8% to 11% observed a single time. Material for sequencing was blood, either unsorted or a sorted T cell fraction (not recorded which). These receptors were taken from a male donor with ankylosing spondylitis or in good health (not recorded which).

This chain connects TRBV6-5 to TRBJ1-1; 9 bases are a match to TRBD1. CDR1 is MNHEY, CDR2 SVGAGI, per germline. J was trimmed by 4 bases and V by 6 bases; bases with no gene match: 12. This CDR3 is built from 16 residues. The CDR3, as DNA: TGTGCCAGCAGCTACGGGGGACAGGGATGGGGCACTGAAGCTTTCTTT. Translation gives CASSYGGQGWGTEAFF.

This clonotype has only a few counts. The CDR3 coding sequence is TGTGCCAGTGCGTGGGCAAATCAGCCCCAGCATTTT. It translates to CASAWANQPQHF. The chain couples TRBV19 to TRBJ1-5, with D unclear. Germline V CDR1 and CDR2: LNHDA, SQIVND (reference sequence). Trimming took 8 bases from V and 4 from J, leaving 9 bases between them. The CDR3 has 12 residues.

The CDR3 reads CASSSPGAKDRGRGGYTF. DNA of the CDR3: TGTGCCAGCAGCTCTCCCGGGGCAAAGGACAGGGGTCGAGGTGGCTACACCTTC. The gene calls are TRBV11-1 and TRBJ1-2; 9 positions match TRBD1. This CDR3 region has 18 residues. The V and J ends lost 4 bases and 7 bases, in that order; junction bases with no gene match: 19. CDR1 is SGHAT and CDR2 is FQDESV in the germline V gene (reference sequence).

This clonotype was counted at least ten times. V is TRBV5-1 and J is TRBJ2-7; D ambiguous. With 5 bases removed from V and 2 bases from J, the gap between germline ends came to 11 bases. The V gene's germline CDR1 is SGHRS and CDR2 YFSETQ. The CDR3 runs 13 residues. Written as DNA, the CDR3 is TGCGCCAGCAGAGGAGAGGTTACCTACGAGCAGTACTTC. Amino acid sequence: CASRGEVTYEQYF.

This clonotype has more than one count but fewer than ten. The V call is TRBV20-1, the J call TRBJ2-5; TRBD1 agrees at 8 bases. Germline V gene lookup returns CDR1 DFQATT and CDR2 SNEGSKA (reference sequence). The CDR3 is made up of 16 amino acids. With V trimmed by 0 bases and J by 7 bases, 13 bases remained unmatched. CDR3 coding DNA: TGCAGTGCTAGAGATCTCAGGGGGCTGGACCAGGCGACCCAGTACTTC. Its protein product is CSARDLRGLDQATQYF.

This clonotype came up many times. V and J are TRBV7-2 and TRBJ1-5; TRBD1 agrees at 7 bases. The junction had 3 bases not matched to a gene; V was cut back by 1 base and J by 3 bases. CDR1 and CDR2 from the germline V gene are SGHTA and FQGNSA. CDR3 length: 15 residues. CDR3 sequence: CASSLGTGDNQPQHF. In DNA form, the CDR3 reads TGTGCCAGCAGCTTAGGCACAGGGGACAATCAGCCCCAGCATTTT.

Here the CDR3 reads CASSYVEIGPLAKNIQYF. CDR3 in DNA: TGTGCCAGCAGTTACGTGGAAATAGGGCCCCTAGCCAAAAACATTCAGTACTTC. The chain combines TRBV6-5 with TRBJ2-4; D remains unclear. Germline V gives CDR1 MNHEY, CDR2 SVGAGI. V lost 2 bases to trimming and J lost 0 bases, with 17 bases between them. CDR3 length equals 18 residues.

This clonotype was seen many times. CDR3 nucleotides: TGTGCCAGCAGCCCTCTACGGCGGGGGGGTCTGTACTTC. Amino acids: CASSPLRRGGLYF. The chain combines TRBV12-3 or TRBV12-4 with TRBJ2-5; 9 nucleotides line up with TRBD2. CDR3 length: 13 residues. V shed 6 bases and J 13 bases; nucleotides not matched to a gene: 12.

The rearrangement uses TRBV7-6 and TRBJ2-5; D possibly matches TRBD1 or TRBD2 (6 bases each). CDR1 SGHVS and CDR2 FNYEAQ come from the germline V gene. This CDR3 is built from 14 residues. V was cut by 5 bases and J by 4 bases, with 14 bases left in between. The CDR3 loop is CASSMRGAGETQYF. CDR3 DNA sequence: TGTGCCAGCAGCATGAGGGGGGCGGGAGAGACCCAGTACTTC. The complete variable domain, with remaining parts taken from reference TRBV7-6 and TRBJ2-5, reads GAGVSQSPRYKVTKRGQDVALRCDPISGHVSLYWYRQALGQGPEFLTYFNYEAQQDKSGLPNDRFSAERPEGSISTLTIQRTEQRDSAMYRCASSMRGAGETQYFGPGTRLLVL.

This clonotype was detected ten times or more. The chain has TRBV5-1 and TRBJ2-3, with 14 bases matching TRBD2. The germline gives CDR1 SGHRS, CDR2 YFSETQ. Unmatched junction bases numbered 16, after V lost 4 bases and J lost 3 bases. This CDR3 spans 20 amino acids. CDR3 bases: TGCGCCAGCAGCGGCCGTGGTGCGACTAGCGGGGGGGAGTGGACAGATACGCAGTATTTT. Residues: CASSGRGATSGGEWTDTQYF.

This clonotype was picked up a small number of times. J is TRBJ2-5 and V is TRBV7-9; D may match TRBD1 or TRBD2 (5 bases each). Germline V CDR1 and CDR2: SEHNR, FQNEAQ (reference sequence). The CDR3 totals 13 residues. Trimming shortened V by 1 base and J by 5 bases, and 8 bases separated the two germline ends. The CDR3 DNA reads as TGTGCCAGCAGCTTAGGAGAGGGGGAGACCCAGTACTTC. The encoded protein is CASSLGEGETQYF.

There are many counts of this clonotype. The rearrangement links TRBV20-1 to TRBJ1-5; D is possibly TRBD1 (5 bases). The ends were cut back, 4 bases at V and 6 bases at J, with 22 bases in the middle. This CDR3 region has 16 residues. Germline CDR1 is DFQATT and CDR2 is SNEGSKA (reference sequence). In DNA form, the CDR3 reads TGCAGTGCTAACGACATCGGGGGGGTAGATGGTCAGCCCCAGCATTTT. Protein: CSANDIGGVDGQPQHF.

This clonotype was recorded many times. The chain links TRBV20-1 to TRBJ2-2; TRBD1 aligns across 8 bases. The V gene end was trimmed by 8 bases and the J gene end by 2 bases; junction bases not matched to a gene: 7. The germline V gene has CDR1 DFQATT and CDR2 SNEGSKA (reference sequence). The length of the CDR3 is 14 residues. CDR3 loop: CSCRAGGNTGELFF. CDR3 sequence (DNA): TGCAGTTGTCGGGCAGGGGGCAACACCGGGGAGCTGTTTTTT.

This clonotype has a count of ten or more. This chain links TRBV7-2 with TRBJ1-6; no reliable D call. Germline V gives CDR1 SGHTA, CDR2 FQGNSA. This CDR3 has 14 residues. V lost 1 base and J lost 8, with 9 bases in between. The CDR3 is CASSLGSTYSPLHF. The CDR3 bases are TGTGCCAGCAGCTTAGGGAGCACCTATTCACCCCTCCACTTT.

This clonotype was seen many times. The rearrangement links TRBV11-2 to TRBJ2-7; D uncertain. The V and J ends lost 1 base and 2 bases respectively, with 15 bases between them. CDR1 and CDR2 from the germline V gene are SGHAT and FQNNGV. The CDR3 spans 16 residues. As DNA, the CDR3 is TGTGCCAGCAGCTTAGGCTTAGAACAGTCGGCCTACGAGCAGTACTTC. This sequence encodes CASSLGLEQSAYEQYF.

This clonotype appeared many times. The J gene is TRBJ2-1, the V gene TRBV7-2; TRBD2 might be the D (6 bases). The CDR3 extends over 16 amino acids. V lost 1 base, J lost 0 bases, and 10 bases lay in between. Germline CDR1 reads SGHTA; CDR2 reads FQGNSA. The CDR3 sequence: CASSLVGGSSYNEQFF. CDR3 nucleotide sequence: TGTGCCAGCAGCTTAGTGGGGGGAAGCTCCTACAATGAGCAGTTCTTC. The full variable domain, its missing parts supplied by reference TRBV7-2 and TRBJ2-1, is GAGVSQSPSNKVTEKGKDVELRCDPISGHTALYWYRQSLGQGLEFLIYFQGNSAPDKSGLPSDRFSAERTGGSVSTLTIQRTQQEDSAVYLCASSLVGGSSYNEQFFGPGTRLTVL.

This clonotype was observed at least ten times. The CDR3: CASSLAWTENTGELFF. The CDR3 DNA follows: TGCGCCAGCAGCTTGGCCTGGACAGAGAACACCGGGGAGCTGTTTTTT. The chain combines TRBV5-1 with TRBJ2-2; weak D call: TRBD1 (6 bases). The V gene lost 0 bases and the J gene lost 1 base, with 10 bases spanning the gap. The CDR3 loop spans 16 amino acids. Per the germline V gene, CDR1 is SGHRS and CDR2 is YFSETQ. Variable domain in full (rest from reference TRBV5-1 and TRBJ2-2): KAGVTQTPRYLIKTRGQQVTLSCSPISGHRSVSWYQQTPGQGLQFLFEYFSETQRNKGNFPGRFSGRQFSNSRSEMNVSTLELGDSALYLCASSLAWTENTGELFFGEGSRLTVL.